These T cell receptor beta chains were read from a single sample in a study of OX40 agonist ivuxolimab in advanced cancers. Method: immunoSEQ multiplex PCR; TCRdb's copy keeps in-frame clones and lacks some. The sample contains 70,000 or so clones, more than 90% of which appear only once. The source material was CD4+ or CD8+ T cells sorted from blood, sampled in a trial of the OX40 agonist ivuxolimab. These receptors were taken from an adult with an advanced solid tumor such as melanoma, head and neck, liver or kidney cancer. The CDR3 runs from the conserved cysteine through the conserved F or W. Fields, in order: J gene, V gene, D gene, clone size, CDR3 DNA, CDR3 protein. A D gene is named only where the DNA matches it firmly. Part of the rows lack a size; the others show once, few, many or a class for expanded clones.

>TRBJ2-1|TRBV5-1|NA|NA
TGCGCCAGTACCATTAGAAAGGGCCACAATGAGCAGTTCTTC
CASTIRKGHNEQFF
>TRBJ2-5|TRBV4-3|TRBD2|NA
TGCGCCAGCAGCCCGGGGGGGTACCAAGAGACCCAGTACTTC
CASSPGGYQETQYF
>TRBJ1-5|TRBV6-1|NA|NA
TGTGCCACCCCTGGGCCGGGAAGTCAGCCCCAGCATTTT
CATPGPGSQPQHF
>TRBJ1-3|TRBV6-5|NA|NA
TGTGCCAGCAGTTACTTTGGAGGGCTCTCTGGAAACACCATATATTTT
CASSYFGGLSGNTIYF
>TRBJ2-1|TRBV9|NA|NA
TGTGCCAGCAGCGTAGCTACGAGTGGTGGGCGGGAGCAGTTCTTC
CASSVATSGGREQFF
>TRBJ2-1|TRBV7-8|TRBD1|NA
TGTGCCAGCAGCGGGGAGAGGGGGCTCTCCTACAATGAGCAGTTCTTC
CASSGERGLSYNEQFF
>TRBJ2-2|TRBV2|NA|NA
TGTGCCAGAGAGGGGGGGGCAAACACCGGGGAGCTGTTTTTT
CAREGGANTGELFF
>TRBJ1-2|TRBV7-9|NA|NA
TGTGCCAGCAGCCCGGGAGGGAACCCCTATGGCTACACCTTC
CASSPGGNPYGYTF
>TRBJ2-7|TRBV14|NA|NA
TGTGCCAGCAGCCGGGGGCGCGACTACGAGCAGTACTTC
CASSRGRDYEQYF
>TRBJ2-5|TRBV27|TRBD2|once
TGTGCCAGCAGTTCCGCACTAGCGATGGAGACCCAGTACTTC
CASSSALAMETQYF
>TRBJ2-1|TRBV27|TRBD2|NA
TGTGCCAGCAGTGCACACTGGACTAGCGGGGGGACCTTCAATGAGCAGTTCTTC
CASSAHWTSGGTFNEQFF
>TRBJ1-3|TRBV30|NA|once
TGTGCCTGGACCCCGTGGGACGGTCGAAACACCATATATTTT
CAWTPWDGRNTIYF
>TRBJ1-1|TRBV9|TRBD1|few
TGTGCCAGCAGCCCGGGACAGGGGGATACTGAAGCTTTCTTT
CASSPGQGDTEAFF
>TRBJ2-3|TRBV4-3|TRBD2|NA
TGCGCCAGCAGCCCTAGCGGAGGGATTACAGATACGCAGTATTTT
CASSPSGGITDTQYF
>TRBJ2-7|TRBV5-4|NA|NA
TGTGCCAGCAGCCCGAAACAGGGCTACGAGCAGTACTTC
CASSPKQGYEQYF
>TRBJ1-1|TRBV19|NA|NA
TGTGCCAGCAGGTGGGTCGAGAACACTGAAGCTTTCTTT
CASRWVENTEAFF
>TRBJ2-5|TRBV5-4|NA|NA
TGTGCCAGCAGCTTGAGAGAACAAGAGACCCAGTACTTC
CASSLREQETQYF
>TRBJ1-2|TRBV7-8|NA|once
TGTGCCAGCAGCTTAGGTGGTGGGGGCGCCGGCTATGGCTACACCTTC
CASSLGGGGAGYGYTF
>TRBJ2-7|TRBV10-1|NA|NA
TGCGCCAGCAGTGACGCAGGGGTCTCCGAGCAGTACTTC
CASSDAGVSEQYF
>TRBJ2-1|TRBV5-4|NA|once
TGTGCCAGCAGCTTGGGCGACTACAATGAGCAGTTCTTC
CASSLGDYNEQFF
>TRBJ2-1|TRBV2|TRBD2|NA
TGTGCCAGCAGTGAAGCTAGCGGGGGGTTCTACAATGAGCAGTTCTTC
CASSEASGGFYNEQFF
>TRBJ2-7|TRBV7-2|NA|NA
TGTGCCAGCAGCTTAGATCGGAGCTACGAGCAGTACTTC
CASSLDRSYEQYF
>TRBJ2-7|TRBV5-6|NA|once
TGTGCCAGCAGCTTGTTGGAGAGCTCCTACGAGCAGTACTTC
CASSLLESSYEQYF
>TRBJ2-7|TRBV7-6|TRBD1|NA
TGTGCCAGCAGCCAGGAGGACAGGGGGCTTTTCGAGCAGTACTTC
CASSQEDRGLFEQYF
>TRBJ1-4|TRBV6-1|TRBD1|NA
TGTGCCAGCAGTGGCCTACAGGGGGCGGTCAATGAAAAACTGTTTTTT
CASSGLQGAVNEKLFF
>TRBJ2-1|TRBV7-9|NA|NA
TGTGCCACCCCCTCCCCCAAAAACAATGAGCAGTTCTTC
CATPSPKNNEQFF
>TRBJ1-2|TRBV29-1|NA|NA
TGCAGCGTGGGGGGAGGGACCCAATATGGCTACACCTTC
CSVGGGTQYGYTF
>TRBJ2-3|TRBV7-8|TRBD1|NA
TGTGCCAGCAGCTTCCAACAGACAGGGGGCCACCTTAGCACAGATACGCAGTATTTT
CASSFQQTGGHLSTDTQYF
>TRBJ2-1|TRBV2|NA|NA
TGTGCCAGCCCGAAGGTACGCGGACCCAACAATGAGCAGTTCTTC
CASPKVRGPNNEQFF
>TRBJ2-3|TRBV12-5|NA|NA
TGTGCTAGTGGTTTAGTGAGTCCAGCGGGCTGGACAGATACGCAGTATTTT
CASGLVSPAGWTDTQYF
>TRBJ1-6|TRBV9|NA|once
TGTGCCAGCAGCGTATCTGGTTCACCCCTCCACTTT
CASSVSGSPLHF
>TRBJ2-3|TRBV9|NA|NA
TGTGCCAGCAGCTCAGAATCCACAGATACGCAGTATTTT
CASSSESTDTQYF
>TRBJ2-3|TRBV19|TRBD2|NA
TGTGCCAGTAGTCAAGGACTAGCGGGGGGCGCGAGCACAGATACGCAGTATTTT
CASSQGLAGGASTDTQYF
>TRBJ2-1|TRBV4-2|TRBD2|NA
TGTGCCAGCAGCCAGGGGCGCGGGGGGGCCTACAATGAGCAGTTCTTC
CASSQGRGGAYNEQFF
>TRBJ1-4|TRBV9|TRBD1|NA
TGTGCCAGCAGCGCACAGGGGGCGCTTTATGAAAAACTGTTTTTT
CASSAQGALYEKLFF
>TRBJ2-1|TRBV19|TRBD1|NA
TGTGCCAGTAGTCTGGGACAGGGGTACAATGAGCAGTTCTTC
CASSLGQGYNEQFF
>TRBJ2-7|TRBV9|NA|NA
TGTGCCAGCAGCGTGGGAACCGGGATCAGCTCCTACGAGCAGTACTTC
CASSVGTGISSYEQYF
>TRBJ2-7|TRBV5-1|NA|NA
TGCGCCAGCAGCTCCCGTCGTACGGGTATGCCTGGCTCCTACGAGCAGTACTTC
CASSSRRTGMPGSYEQYF
>TRBJ2-7|TRBV7-9|TRBD2|NA
TGTGCCAGCAGCCCGGGGGCTAGCGGGTCCTCCTACGAGCAGTACTTC
CASSPGASGSSYEQYF
>TRBJ2-3|TRBV4-2|TRBD2|NA
TGTGCCAGCAGCCTCCCTGTGGGGGGGAGTAACACAGATACGCAGTATTTT
CASSLPVGGSNTDTQYF
>TRBJ1-1|TRBV6-5|NA|NA
TGTGCCACCGAATCCAGGGTGGGAGCTTTCTTT
CATESRVGAFF
>TRBJ2-7|TRBV7-2|NA|NA
TGTGCCAGCAGCTGGTCCTACGAGCAGTACTTC
CASSWSYEQYF
>TRBJ2-7|TRBV27|TRBD1|once
TGTGCCAGCAGTCTGGGCCGGGACAGCTACGAGCAGTACTTC
CASSLGRDSYEQYF
>TRBJ2-3|TRBV10-1|NA|NA
TGCGCCAGCAGAGAGGGGTGGGACACAGATACGCAGTATTTT
CASREGWDTDTQYF
>TRBJ2-7|TRBV7-6|NA|NA
TGTGCCAGCAGCTTAGTCGGAGAGAGCTCCTACGAGCAGTACTTC
CASSLVGESSYEQYF
>TRBJ2-7|TRBV11-2|NA|once
TGTGCCAGCAGCCTCACCCCAGAAATGGAGTACTTC
CASSLTPEMEYF
>TRBJ1-2|TRBV9|NA|once
TGTGCCAGCAGCGTAGGGGCAGGGGACTATGGCTACACCTTC
CASSVGAGDYGYTF
>TRBJ1-1|TRBV2|NA|NA
TGTGCCAGCAGGGAACTGGGGGGATTGAGGACTGAAGCTTTCTTT
CASRELGGLRTEAFF
>TRBJ2-3|TRBV13|TRBD2|NA
TGTGCCAGCAGCCCGCAGCGGGGGGGCGGTACAGATACGCAGTATTTT
CASSPQRGGGTDTQYF
>TRBJ2-2|TRBV10-2|TRBD2|NA
TGCGCCAGCAGTGACCCGGGGGGAAACACCGGGGAGCTGTTTTTT
CASSDPGGNTGELFF
>TRBJ2-3|TRBV15|NA|NA
TGTGCCACCAGCCTACCCCCTGCGGCTAGTATTACGCAGTATTTT
CATSLPPAASITQYF
>TRBJ1-2|TRBV29-1|NA|NA
TGCAGCGTTGAAGTGGAGCTCGGTGGCTACACCTTC
CSVEVELGGYTF
>TRBJ2-7|TRBV6-1|TRBD1|NA
TGTGCCAGCAGTCATGACAGGGAGCTCTACGAGCAGTACTTC
CASSHDRELYEQYF
>TRBJ2-3|TRBV7-9|TRBD2|NA
TGTGCCAGCAGCCCCCTCGGGGGACTAGCCACAGATACGCAGTATTTT
CASSPLGGLATDTQYF
>TRBJ2-1|TRBV6-5|TRBD2|NA
TGTGCCAGCAGTTACTCTAGCGGGGGGATTGAGCAGTTCTTC
CASSYSSGGIEQFF
>TRBJ2-3|TRBV18|TRBD1|NA
TGTGCCAGCTCGGACGGGACAGTCGCAGATACGCAGTATTTT
CASSDGTVADTQYF
>TRBJ1-1|TRBV5-6|NA|NA
TGTGCCAGCAGCTTCGGGGAATCGGACACTGAAGCTTTCTTT
CASSFGESDTEAFF
>TRBJ2-7|TRBV7-2|NA|NA
TGTGCCAGCAGCTTAGATCTATTCTACGAGCAGTACTTC
CASSLDLFYEQYF
>TRBJ1-6|TRBV27|TRBD1|NA
TGTGCCAGCAGTTTATCGACAGGGGGTTCTTCACCCCTCCACTTT
CASSLSTGGSSPLHF
>TRBJ2-2|TRBV13|NA|NA
TGTGCCAGCAGCCCGGTCCACACCGGGGAGCTGTTTTTT
CASSPVHTGELFF